This entry features one TCR beta chain sequence. Its target is not known. The sample is drawn from a study of T cell responses to AZD1222 COVID-19 vaccine. TCRdb keeps only in-frame clones here, not all; method: immunoSEQ multiplex PCR. The profile shows 130,000 or so clones, 93% of them singletons. CDR3 size: 19 residues. Study-level findings and limits: Of the AZD1222 recipients, only six were seropositive at baseline. In a largely white British group with more females than males, clonal diversity was possibly underestimated.

This TCR was recovered from an adult in good health. This specimen consisted of peripheral blood, obtained on day 0 of AZD1222 vaccination. The V and J genes are TRBV21-1 and TRBJ1-1. TRBV21-1 is a recognized pseudogene. CDR3 in DNA: TGTGCCAGCAGCGTAAAAAGGGATTCCGGGTTAGGTTTGGGGACTGAAGCTTTCTTT. Translated, it gives CASSVKRDSGLGLGTEAFF.